Presented here are 13 T cell receptor beta chains from one specimen sequenced in a study of CD8+ T cells in alopecia areata (dated by TCRdb to 2017 to 2018). The label giving this sample's time point can be read as: baseline before oral tofacitinib. To prepare the library, the immunoSEQ multiplex PCR assay was applied. To provide template for TCR sequencing, every sample had RNA extracted and reverse transcribed into cDNA. TCRdb mirrors the immuneACCESS table, restricted to in-frame sequences. Some clones are absent from its copies; in checked studies, under half trace to an unresolved V gene, and the reason for the others is unknown. This sample holds some 180,000 clones; roughly 60% were observed only once. The ten largest clones take up under 2% of the sample. The specimen was CD4+ T cells sorted from blood, collected at week 0. The receptors stem from a human donor with alopecia areata.

The gene calls are TRBV30 and TRBJ2-5; unclear D gene. CDR3 size: 10 residues. Per the germline V gene, CDR1 is GTSNPN and CDR2 is SVGIG (reference sequence). V gave up 5 bases and J gave up 10 bases, with 11 bases separating them. Here the CDR3 reads CAWGSVGQYF. CDR3 nucleotides: TGTGCCTGGGGTTCGGTAGGCCAGTACTTC.

This chain connects TRBV29-1 to TRBJ2-3; D remains ambiguous. Germline V CDR1 and CDR2: SQVTM, ANQGSEA. The CDR3 runs to 12 residues. The V end lost 2 bases, the J end lost 3 bases, and 6 bases lay between the germline ends. CDR3 region: CSVEIGTDTQYF. The CDR3 nucleotides read TGCAGCGTTGAAATTGGAACAGATACGCAGTATTTT.

This clone was detected many times. The chain is built from TRBV7-3 and TRBJ1-5, with D hard to call. CDR3 length equals 16 residues. Germline lookup yields CDR1 SGHTA and CDR2 FQGTGA. V was trimmed by 1 base and J by 3 bases, leaving 13 bases between them. The CDR3: CASSLIGTEDNQPQHF. The CDR3 coding sequence is TGTGCCAGCAGCTTAATTGGTACAGAGGACAATCAGCCCCAGCATTTT.

The chain combines TRBV11-3 with TRBJ2-2; D is undetermined. The length of the CDR3 is 13 residues. V shed 1 base and J shed 6 bases, with 6 bases lying between them. Per germline, CDR1 SGHNT and CDR2 YENEEA. The CDR3 here is CASSLVHAGELFF. CDR3 in DNA: TGTGCCAGCAGCTTAGTACACGCCGGGGAGCTGTTTTTT.

The chain has TRBV7-2 and TRBJ2-3, with D maybe TRBD2 (6 bases). V shed 4 bases and J shed 2 bases, with 13 bases lying between them. Germline CDR1 is SGHTA and CDR2 is FQGNSA. CDR3 length equals 15 residues. CDR3: CASSSARGNTDTQYF. As DNA, the CDR3 is TGTGCCAGCAGCTCCGCGCGGGGTAACACAGATACGCAGTATTTT.

The genes are TRBV7-2 and TRBJ2-7; tentatively, D is TRBD1 (5 bases). The germline CDR1 and CDR2 sequences are SGHTA and FQGNSA. This CDR3 contains 14 residues. V was trimmed by 2 bases and J by 4 bases, leaving 12 bases between them. The CDR3 DNA follows: TGTGCCAGCAGCTTACGGCCAGGGCGGTACGAGCAGTACTTC. Translating gives CASSLRPGRYEQYF.

This clone was seen more than once but under ten times. The same CDR3 also results from other DNA sequences found in this sample. The V call is TRBV6-1, the J call TRBJ1-2; tentatively, D is TRBD1 (5 bases). Trimming took off 4 bases at V and 0 bases at J, with 9 bases between the two ends. The CDR3 covers 14 residues. The germline gives CDR1 MNHNS, CDR2 SASEGT. The CDR3 region is CASSAGTTNYGYTF. As DNA, the CDR3 is TGTGCCAGCAGTGCAGGGACTACTAACTATGGCTACACCTTC.

V is TRBV29-1 and J is TRBJ2-1, with TRBD1 matching 8 bases. Germline CDR1 reads SQVTM; CDR2 reads ANQGSEA. CDR3 length: 14 residues. Unmatched junction bases numbered 6, after V lost 1 base and J lost 7 bases. CDR3 in DNA: TGCAGCGTTGAAGCACGGACAGGGAAAAATGAGCAGTTCTTC. Protein product: CSVEARTGKNEQFF.

This chain links TRBV2 with TRBJ2-3, with D possibly matching TRBD1 (6 bases). The V and J ends lost 6 bases and 1 base respectively, with 11 bases between them. The CDR3 is 14 amino acids. CDR1 and CDR2 (germline): SNHLY, FYNNEI. In DNA form, the CDR3 reads TGTGCCAGCAGCTTCGCAGGGGGCACAGATACGCAGTATTTT. Amino acid sequence: CASSFAGGTDTQYF.

The gene calls are TRBV27 and TRBJ2-5; 11 positions match TRBD2. The CDR3 runs 18 residues. Trimming cost V 5 bases and J 0 bases; bases outside gene matches: 11. CDR1 and CDR2 (germline): MNHEY, SMNVEV (reference sequence). CDR3 protein: CASSRQLAGVGYQETQYF. CDR3 DNA sequence: TGTGCCAGCAGTCGCCAACTAGCGGGGGTTGGGTACCAAGAGACCCAGTACTTC.

The V call is TRBV2, the J call TRBJ1-5; a possible D gene is TRBD1 (6 bases). V was clipped by 4 bases and J by 6 bases, with 13 bases between them. This CDR3 has 14 residues. CDR1 is SNHLY, CDR2 FYNNEI, per germline. The CDR3 here is CASSATGSGQPQHF. The CDR3 DNA follows: TGTGCCAGCAGTGCAACAGGGAGCGGTCAGCCCCAGCATTTT.

This chain connects TRBV7-2 to TRBJ2-5; 7 bases agree with TRBD2. CDR3 length equals 14 residues. CDR1 SGHTA and CDR2 FQGNSA come from the germline V gene. V dropped 10 bases and J dropped 5; count of bases not matched to a gene: 13. The CDR3 spells CATSRGGYAETQYF. The CDR3 DNA reads TGTGCCACATCTCGCGGGGGATATGCGGAGACCCAGTACTTC.

The chain carries TRBV29-1 and TRBJ2-3; weak D call: TRBD1 (6 bases). CDR3 length equals 13 residues. Germline values: CDR1 SQVTM, CDR2 ANQGSEA. The V gene lost 4 bases and the J gene lost 4 bases, with 12 bases spanning the gap. CDR3 sequence: CSVVAGVADTQYF. The CDR3 nucleotides read TGCAGCGTTGTAGCAGGGGTGGCAGATACGCAGTATTTT.